One sample yielded the 22 T cell receptor beta chains listed below, sequenced in a study of T cells in Graves' hyperthyroidism and ophthalmopathy. Amplified TCR beta CDR3 regions came from RNA transcripts. RT-PCR in the first round (using the HTBI primer set) targeted the TCR CDR3. TCRdb used MiXCR to reprocess the multiplex PCR reads, holding one entry per CDR3 protein. The sample holds 410,000 or so distinct CDR3 sequences, about 15% seen once. Source material: blood. These receptors all come from a man aged 18 to 30 with Graves' ophthalmopathy.

The table lists this clonotype with many counts. The chain employs TRBV6-1 and TRBJ2-5; TRBD2 aligns across 11 bases. CDR1 is MNHNS, CDR2 SASEGT, per germline. Trimming removed 2 bases from V and 5 bases from J; junction bases left unmatched: 4. There are 15 residues in the CDR3. As DNA, the CDR3 is TGTGCCAGCAGTGAAAGGCTAGCGGGAGGTGAGACCCAGTACTTC. Residues: CASSERLAGGETQYF.

This clonotype showed up just a few times. This chain connects TRBV6-5 to TRBJ1-3, with no clear D. V was shortened by 0 bases and J by 4 bases, with 7 bases between the two germline ends. This CDR3 is 14 amino acids long. Germline V gives CDR1 MNHEY, CDR2 SVGAGI. The CDR3 spells CASSYSEGGNTIYF. CDR3 nucleotide sequence: TGTGCCAGCAGTTACTCGGAGGGCGGAAACACCATATATTTT.

The chain couples TRBV7-9 to TRBJ2-7; TRBD1 matches at 8 bases. CDR3 size: 16 residues. Looked up from germline, CDR1 is SEHNR and CDR2 is FQNEAQ (reference sequence). V lost 3 bases and J lost 0; bases outside the gene matches: 7. CDR3 nucleotides: TGTGCCAGCAGCTTCCCGACCGGGACAGGCTCCTACGAGCAGTACTTC. Its protein product is CASSFPTGTGSYEQYF.

CDR3 region: CASSELGKVSYEQYF. The CDR3 DNA follows: TGTGCCAGCAGTGAATTGGGCAAGGTCTCCTACGAGCAGTACTTC. V gene TRBV25-1 combines with J gene TRBJ2-7; D gene ambiguous. The CDR3 loop spans 15 amino acids. CDR1 and CDR2 (germline): MGHDK, SYGVNS. Trimming took 1 base from V and 0 from J, leaving 10 bases between them.

Only a few counts were recorded for this clonotype. The chain couples TRBV6-1 to TRBJ2-5, with TRBD2 identical over 10 bases. V shed 6 bases, J shed 4 bases, and the junction held 8 bases outside the gene matches. The CDR3 runs 15 residues. Germline loops: CDR1 MNHNS, CDR2 SASEGT. The CDR3 loop reads CASSLLAGVGETQYF. In DNA form, the CDR3 reads TGTGCCAGCAGCCTCCTAGCGGGAGTGGGAGAGACCCAGTACTTC.

Ten or more counts support this clonotype. The chain recombines TRBV12-3 or TRBV12-4 with TRBJ2-3; D is possibly TRBD2 (5 bases). V shed 3 bases and J shed 1 base, with 14 bases lying between them. CDR3 size: 16 residues. CDR3 DNA: TGTGCCAGCAGTTTTTATGGAGGCTTGGGCACAGATACGCAGTATTTT. This encodes CASSFYGGLGTDTQYF.

This clonotype has ten or more counts. The chain employs TRBV7-9 and TRBJ2-7, with a weak D call TRBD1 (6 bases). Trimming cost V 1 base and J 2 bases, with 12 bases left between them. The CDR3 covers 15 residues. Germline V gene sequence: CDR1 SEHNR, CDR2 FQNEAQ (reference sequence). As DNA, the CDR3 is TGTGCCAGCAGCTTAGAGGCAGGGGCCGCCTACGAGCAGTACTTC. Its translation is CASSLEAGAAYEQYF.

This clonotype was counted a single time. J is TRBJ2-3 and V is TRBV4-1; possibly TRBD1 or TRBD2 for D (5 bases each). Between the trimmed V and J ends, which lost 1 base and 3 bases, there was a span of 14 bases. This CDR3 has 16 residues. Germline values: CDR1 MGHRA, CDR2 YSYEKL. This chain's CDR3 is CASSQVGAGVTDTQYF. The CDR3 DNA reads as TGCGCCAGCAGCCAAGTCGGGGCAGGAGTAACAGATACGCAGTATTTT.

This clonotype was found a few times. This chain joins TRBV4-2 and TRBJ1-2; a weak D match, TRBD1 (5 bases). V lost 0 bases, J lost 6 bases, and 8 bases lay in between. Germline V gene data show CDR1 as LGHNA and CDR2 as YNFKEQ. The CDR3 contains 13 residues. This CDR3 reads CASSQDWGDGYTF. The CDR3 bases are TGTGCCAGCAGCCAAGATTGGGGGGATGGCTACACCTTC.

V usage is TRBV25-1 and J usage is TRBJ1-6, with a tentative D call TRBD1 (6 bases). Germline V gives CDR1 MGHDK, CDR2 SYGVNS. Trimming took off 1 base at V and 0 bases at J, with 16 bases between the two ends. There are 19 residues in the CDR3. The chain's CDR3 is CASSESWVGDISYNSPLHF. In nucleotides, the CDR3 is TGTGCCAGCAGTGAATCGTGGGTGGGGGACATCTCCTATAATTCACCCCTCCACTTT.

In this sample, this clonotype turned up many times. The rearrangement joins TRBV13 to TRBJ2-3; TRBD2 aligns across 9 bases. There are 15 residues in the CDR3. The germline gives CDR1 PRHDT, CDR2 FYEKMQ (reference sequence). The V segment lost 3 bases and the J segment 7 bases; nucleotides outside the gene matches: 8. This CDR3 reads CASSLSGGPRYTQYF. DNA for the CDR3: TGTGCCAGCAGCTTGAGCGGGGGGCCGCGTTATACGCAGTATTTT.

The V gene is TRBV19, the J gene TRBJ2-1; 7 bases are shared with TRBD2. The germline gives CDR1 LNHDA, CDR2 SQIVND (reference sequence). The V gene end was trimmed by 3 bases and the J gene end by 4 bases; junction bases not matched to a gene: 6. CDR3 length: 15 amino acids. CDR3 DNA: TGTGCCAGTAGTATGGAGACTAGCCCTTACAATGAGCAGTTCTTC. Protein: CASSMETSPYNEQFF.

This clonotype came up a few times. The rearrangement links TRBV7-9 to TRBJ2-7; D may be TRBD1 (6 bases). Germline V gene data show CDR1 as SEHNR and CDR2 as FQNEAQ (reference sequence). The CDR3 extends over 12 amino acids. V shed 7 bases and J shed 6 bases, with 13 bases lying between them. The CDR3 coding sequence is TGTGCCAGCAAACAGGGTGGGCTCGAGCAGTACTTC. Amino acids: CASKQGGLEQYF.

This clonotype was detected only a few times. V gene TRBV6-2 or TRBV6-3 combines with J gene TRBJ2-6; unclear D gene. V was shortened by 7 bases and J by 0 bases, with 4 bases between the two germline ends. There are 13 residues in the CDR3. Germline CDR1 MNHEY, CDR2 SVGEGT. The CDR3 is CASKGSGANVLTF. CDR3 nucleotide sequence: TGTGCCAGCAAGGGCTCTGGGGCCAACGTCCTGACTTTC.

Of note for this clonotype: A much larger clone is a single base away; this may be a read error. The V and J genes are TRBV5-6 and TRBJ2-3; D is possibly TRBD1 (5 bases). Germline-derived CDR1 and CDR2 are SGHDT and YYEEEE. This CDR3 has 16 residues. Deletions cut 1 base from V and 4 bases from J, with 16 bases between. The CDR3 nucleotides read TGTGCCAGCAGCTTGTATGAGGTTGGGGCCCCAGATACGCAGTATTTT. As protein: CASSLYEVGAPDTQYF.

This clonotype was found many times. This sequence joins TRBV27 and TRBJ1-5; D unresolved. The V end lost 2 bases, the J end lost 3 bases, and 8 bases lay between the germline ends. CDR1 and CDR2 from the germline V gene are MNHEY and SMNVEV (reference sequence). The CDR3 contains 14 residues. This CDR3 is CASSLGVTNQPQHF. The CDR3, as DNA: TGTGCCAGCAGTTTAGGAGTAACCAATCAGCCCCAGCATTTT.

On this clonotype: A much larger clone differs by one base, so this may be a read error. The chain couples TRBV24-1 to TRBJ2-7; D is possibly TRBD1 or TRBD2 (5 bases each). Germline V CDR1 and CDR2: KGHDR, SFDVKD. The CDR3 covers 13 residues. V was cut by 3 bases and J by 3 bases, with 8 bases left in between. CDR3 nucleotide sequence: TGTGCCACCAGTGATCGAGGGGTCTACGAGCAGTACTTC. Its translation is CATSDRGVYEQYF.

The rearrangement joins TRBV24-1 to TRBJ2-3; TRBD1 aligns across 7 bases. Germline V gene lookup returns CDR1 KGHDR and CDR2 SFDVKD. The CDR3 is 16 residues long. Trimming took 4 bases from V and 0 from J; bases not matched to a gene: 6. The CDR3 coding sequence is TGTGCCACCAGTGACGCCGGGACAGCTAGCACAGATACGCAGTATTTT. Protein product: CATSDAGTASTDTQYF.

Remarks on this clonotype: With a much larger clone just one base away, this may be a read error. V and J are TRBV6-1 and TRBJ2-7; D remains ambiguous. The CDR3 has 15 amino acids. V was cut by 2 bases and J by 5 bases, with 16 bases left in between. Germline V gives CDR1 MNHNS, CDR2 SASEGT. CDR3 region: CASSEPRYVSHEQYF. CDR3 in DNA: TGTGCCAGCAGTGAACCTAGGTATGTTTCCCACGAGCAGTACTTC.

This clonotype appeared many times. The chain combines TRBV20-1 with TRBJ2-5; D remains unclear. Trimming cost V 3 bases and J 0 bases, with 14 bases left between them. CDR3 length: 15 residues. CDR1 is DFQATT and CDR2 is SNEGSKA in the germline V gene (reference sequence). The CDR3 is CSARVLGRNQETQYF. In nucleotides, the CDR3 is TGCAGTGCTAGGGTGCTGGGAAGGAACCAAGAGACCCAGTACTTC.

This clonotype was picked up many times. This chain links TRBV7-9 with TRBJ1-1; TRBD1 might be the D (6 bases). Per the germline V gene, CDR1 is SEHNR and CDR2 is FQNEAQ (reference sequence). The CDR3 has 14 residues. V was trimmed by 1 base and J by 3 bases, leaving 9 bases between them. The CDR3 loop is CASSLEGEDTEAFF. The CDR3 coding sequence is TGTGCCAGCAGCTTAGAGGGGGAGGACACTGAAGCTTTCTTT.

In this sample, this clonotype turned up many times. The J gene is TRBJ1-3, the V gene TRBV30; D is undetermined. The germline gives CDR1 GTSNPN, CDR2 SVGIG (reference sequence). Trimming shortened V by 0 bases and J by 3 bases, and 6 bases separated the two germline ends. This CDR3 is built from 13 residues. The chain's CDR3 is CAWSVVGGNTIYF. CDR3 bases: TGTGCCTGGAGTGTTGTGGGTGGAAACACCATATATTTT.